One and the same sample provided the 20 T cell receptor beta chains below, sequenced in a study of blood T cell repertoires in COVID-19. The table came from immunoSEQ multiplex PCR; TCRdb's copy has only in-frame clones and leaves some out. Among around 400,000 clones listed, roughly nine tenths were seen once. Sequencing was carried out using PBMCs or T cells enriched from blood (not recorded which). All receptors derive from a woman aged 30 to 39 who had recovered from COVID-19.

This chain connects TRBV24-1 to TRBJ2-5; D possibly corresponds to TRBD2 (5 bases). V dropped 5 bases and J dropped 4 bases, with 10 bases sitting between them. CDR1 and CDR2 from the germline V gene are KGHDR and SFDVKD. This CDR3 is built from 13 residues. This CDR3 reads CATSGGPSETQYF. In nucleotides, the CDR3 is TGTGCCACCAGTGGAGGGCCCTCAGAGACCCAGTACTTC.

This clone appeared a single time. The genes are TRBV19 and TRBJ1-4, with 7 nucleotides matching TRBD1. J was trimmed by 8 bases and V by 0 bases; bases with no gene match: 15. Looked up from germline, CDR1 is LNHDA and CDR2 is SQIVND (reference sequence). The CDR3 loop spans 18 amino acids. Here the CDR3 DNA reads TGTGCCAGTAGTATAGAGGGCCCCCGGACAGGCGTAGCGGAAAAACTGTTTTTT. Translation: CASSIEGPRTGVAEKLFF.

The chain is built from TRBV10-3 and TRBJ1-1; 7 bases match TRBD1. Unmatched junction bases numbered 11, after V lost 3 bases and J lost 4 bases. The CDR3 extends over 16 amino acids. Germline V lookup: CDR1 ENHRY, CDR2 SYGVKD. CDR3 sequence (DNA): TGTGCCATCAGTGACGGGAGTGGACAGGAGGCCACTGAAGCTTTCTTT. Translation: CAISDGSGQEATEAFF.

The chain is built from TRBV19 and TRBJ2-3, with 7 bases aligning to TRBD2. Trimming at V came to 4 bases and at J to 4 bases, leaving 5 bases not matched to a gene. In germline, CDR1 is LNHDA, CDR2 SQIVND (reference sequence). CDR3 length equals 14 residues. The CDR3 DNA reads TGTGCCAGTAGTAGCGGGGGTCGCGCAGATACGCAGTATTTT. This sequence encodes CASSSGGRADTQYF.

The genes are TRBV3-1 (or the pseudogene TRBV3-2) and TRBJ2-3, with TRBD1 matching over 11 bases. Germline values: CDR1 LGHDT, CDR2 YNNKEL (reference sequence). J lost 6 bases, V lost 4 bases, and 6 bases had no gene match. The CDR3 extends over 15 amino acids. The CDR3: CASSRGQGAVDTQYF. The CDR3 nucleotides are TGTGCCAGCAGCCGAGGACAGGGGGCTGTCGATACGCAGTATTTT.

The chain has TRBV30 and TRBJ1-2; TRBD1 agrees at 7 bases. The ends lost 3 bases at V and 2 bases at J; junction bases unmatched: 0. The CDR3 runs 12 residues. Germline CDR1 GTSNPN, CDR2 SVGIG (reference sequence). CDR3: CAWRTGNYGYTF. The CDR3 DNA follows: TGTGCCTGGAGGACAGGGAACTATGGCTACACCTTC. The full variable domain, in which reference TRBV30 and TRBJ1-2 provide the parts outside the CDR3, is SQTIHQWPATLVQPVGSPLSLECTVEGTSNPNLYWYRQAAGRGLQLLFYSVGIGQISSEVPQNLSASRPQDRQFILSSKKLLLSDSGFYLCAWRTGNYGYTFGSGTRLTVV.

The chain has TRBV19 and TRBJ2-1, with 11 bases lining up with TRBD2. V shed 5 bases, J shed 8 bases, and the junction held 17 bases outside the gene matches. Germline V CDR1 and CDR2: LNHDA, SQIVND (reference sequence). This CDR3 has 18 amino acids. Here the CDR3 DNA reads TGTGCCAGTAGTGGGTCCCCGGGACTAGCGGCCGGGAGGCATGAGCAGTTCTTC. Amino acids: CASSGSPGLAAGRHEQFF.

The rearrangement links TRBV5-1 to TRBJ2-1; 8 bases align to TRBD1. Per the germline V gene, CDR1 is SGHRS and CDR2 is YFSETQ. The CDR3 sequence is 15 residues long. With 0 bases clipped from V and 7 bases from J, the junction kept 6 bases outside the gene matches. The CDR3 bases are TGCGCCAGCAGCTTGGGCGGGACAGGCGCAAATGAGCAGTTCTTC. Translation gives CASSLGGTGANEQFF.

The chain links TRBV20-1 to TRBJ1-2; D is unclear. The length of the CDR3 is 13 residues. V lost 3 bases to trimming and J lost 3 bases, with 11 bases between them. Germline V lookup: CDR1 DFQATT, CDR2 SNEGSKA (reference sequence). The CDR3 DNA follows: TGCAGTGCTAGTCCCGGGAGGGACTATGGCTACACCTTC. Translated: CSASPGRDYGYTF.

The V gene is TRBV7-9, the J gene TRBJ2-2, with D maybe TRBD1 (5 bases). V shed 3 bases and J shed 6 bases, with 14 bases lying between them. Looked up from germline, CDR1 is SEHNR and CDR2 is FQNEAQ (reference sequence). This CDR3 spans 15 amino acids. This CDR3 reads CASSFYDSGAGELFF. The CDR3 nucleotides are TGTGCCAGCAGCTTCTACGACAGTGGGGCCGGGGAGCTGTTTTTT.

The V call is TRBV9, the J call TRBJ2-7, with 10 bases aligning to TRBD2. The V and J ends lost 0 bases and 5 bases, in that order; junction bases with no gene match: 2. There are 14 residues in the CDR3. Germline lookup yields CDR1 SGDLS and CDR2 YYNGEE. CDR3 sequence: CASSVVGTSDEQYF. Written as DNA, the CDR3 is TGTGCCAGCAGCGTAGTAGGGACTAGCGACGAGCAGTACTTC.

This clone has only one observation. The chain carries TRBV6-5 and TRBJ1-2, with TRBD1 matching 8 bases. J lost 7 bases, V lost 7 bases, and 11 bases had no gene match. This CDR3 is 14 amino acids long. Germline lookup yields CDR1 MNHEY and CDR2 SVGAGI. The CDR3 protein is CASTRFQGASGYTF. The CDR3 nucleotides are TGTGCCAGCACCAGATTTCAGGGGGCGTCTGGCTACACCTTC.

V gene TRBV5-4 combines with J gene TRBJ2-3; the match to TRBD2 covers 15 bases. Germline CDR1 SGHNT, CDR2 YYREEE (reference sequence). This CDR3 has 17 amino acids. Trimming cost V 4 bases and J 2 bases; bases outside gene matches: 5. CDR3 region: CASSAGTSGRNTDTQYF. The CDR3 DNA is TGTGCCAGCAGCGCCGGGACTAGCGGGAGGAACACAGATACGCAGTATTTT.

This chain uses TRBV4-3 with TRBJ2-1; a weak D match, TRBD1 (5 bases). Germline CDR1 and CDR2: LGHNA and YSLEER. The CDR3 covers 16 residues. The V and J ends lost 2 bases and 7 bases respectively, with 18 bases between them. The CDR3 loop reads CASSQTYGSYRNEQFF. The CDR3 DNA follows: TGCGCCAGCAGCCAAACTTACGGAAGTTACAGGAATGAGCAGTTCTTC.

The chain couples TRBV7-9 to TRBJ2-1; the match to TRBD2 covers 7 bases. CDR1 and CDR2 (germline): SEHNR, FQNEAQ (reference sequence). V dropped 6 bases and J dropped 4; count of bases not matched to a gene: 9. The CDR3 length is 15 residues. The CDR3 region is CASSREASGYNEQFF. As DNA, the CDR3 is TGTGCCAGCAGTCGTGAGGCTAGCGGTTACAATGAGCAGTTCTTC. The full variable domain, rest sourced from reference TRBV7-9 and TRBJ2-1, is DTGVSQNPRHKITKRGQNVTFRCDPISEHNRLYWYRQTLGQGPEFLTYFQNEAQLEKSRLLSDRFSAERPKGSFSTLEIQRTEQGDSAMYLCASSREASGYNEQFFGPGTRLTVL.

The CDR3 reads CASSNRGPEKLFF. CDR3 coding DNA: TGTGCCAGCAGCAACAGGGGGCCGGAAAAACTGTTTTTT. The chain employs TRBV7-9 and TRBJ1-4; 9 bases are shared with TRBD1. V lost 5 bases and J lost 8; bases outside the gene matches: 3. The CDR3 is 13 residues long. CDR1 is SEHNR, CDR2 FQNEAQ, per germline (reference sequence).

This chain links TRBV6-2 or TRBV6-3 with TRBJ1-1, with 10 bases fitting TRBD1. Trimming cost V 5 bases and J 8 bases; bases outside gene matches: 8. The germline CDR1 and CDR2 sequences are MNHEY and SVGEGT. The CDR3 covers 14 residues. CDR3 in DNA: TGTGCCAGCAGTGCTGAGACAGGGGGCGTGGAAGCTTTCTTT. Residues: CASSAETGGVEAFF.

The rearrangement links TRBV7-6 to TRBJ2-5, with 12 bases identical to TRBD2. The CDR3 is 17 amino acids. Per germline, CDR1 SGHVS and CDR2 FNYEAQ. V was clipped by 2 bases and J by 4 bases; unmatched bases: 8. The CDR3 reads CASSLRLAGAPGETQYF. The CDR3 coding sequence is TGTGCCAGCAGCTTAAGACTAGCGGGAGCCCCGGGAGAGACCCAGTACTTC.

This clone was seen just once. The chain couples TRBV5-4 to TRBJ1-2, with a possible D match to TRBD1 (6 bases). The CDR3 is made up of 17 amino acids. Germline V CDR1 and CDR2: SGHNT, YYREEE (reference sequence). With 4 bases removed from V and 1 base from J, the gap between germline ends came to 20 bases. This CDR3 reads CASSPGLTGFGNYGYTF. CDR3 sequence (DNA): TGTGCCAGCAGCCCTGGGTTGACAGGCTTCGGTAACTATGGCTACACCTTC.

This chain uses TRBV18 with TRBJ2-7; 10 bases line up with TRBD1. Looked up from germline, CDR1 is KGHSH and CDR2 is LQKENI. The V and J ends lost 4 bases and 4 bases, in that order; junction bases with no gene match: 7. This CDR3 region has 15 residues. The CDR3 here is CASSRQGAITYEQYF. CDR3 DNA: TGTGCCAGCTCACGACAGGGGGCCATTACTTACGAGCAGTACTTC.